This TCR beta chain originates from a study of STAT5B mutations in CD4+ large granular lymphocyte leukemia. Study in general: Among healthy donors, a particular HLA allele went with more CDR3 'QG' motifs.

This clone appeared once. Its antigen is still unknown. Findings and limits, study-wide: No patients shared main leukemic clonotypes, though roughly 23% appeared at low frequency elsewhere. Top patient clones used TRBV06 genes more often: 8/27 versus 2/35 in controls. Data were not HLA-matched across samples.

Germline V gene sequence: CDR1 LNHDA, CDR2 SQIVND (reference sequence). Trimming left V 4 bases short and J 5 bases short, with 9 bases between. The length of the CDR3 is 13 residues. Data came from immunoSEQ multiplex PCR; TCRdb stores just in-frame clones and leaves some out. This table has around 30,000 clones, 74% appearing once. This sequence joins TRBV19 and TRBJ2-1; TRBD1 might be the D (6 bases). Material for sequencing was CD4+ T cells from blood buffy coats. The clonotype comes from a human donor in good health. DNA for the CDR3: TGTGCCAGTAGTACCGGACAGCACAATGAGCAGTTCTTC. This encodes CASSTGQHNEQFF.